This is a list of T cell receptor beta chains from one sample in a study of shared clonotypes between healthy human individuals. Method: immunoSEQ multiplex PCR; TCRdb's copy keeps in-frame clones and lacks some. The top ten clones hold 24% of a sample with under 850,000 clones, 90% to 95% of them seen once. Sequenced material: naive CD8+ T cells sorted from blood. The receptors stem from a man aged 30 to 45 in good health. CDR3s include the opening cysteine and the closing phenylalanine or tryptophan. D genes are given only for firm matches. Some rows mark clone size as missing; the rest say once, few, many or name a class of expanded clone.

D gene: .
clone size: .
CDR3 length: 16
V gene: TRBV7-8
J gene: TRBJ2-2
CDR3 protein: CASIKLEISNTGELFF
CDR3 DNA: TGTGCCAGCATCAAATTGGAGATTTCGAACACCGGGGAGCTGTTTTTT

D gene: .
clone size: .
CDR3 length: 15
V gene: TRBV10-1
J gene: TRBJ2-7
CDR3 protein: CASSESRDGDYEQYF
CDR3 DNA: TGCGCCAGCAGTGAGAGTCGGGACGGCGACTACGAGCAGTACTTC

D gene: .
clone size: once
CDR3 length: 14
V gene: TRBV9
J gene: TRBJ1-4
CDR3 protein: CASSVEGYNEKLFF
CDR3 DNA: TGTGCCAGCAGCGTAGAGGGTTACAATGAAAAACTGTTTTTT

D gene: .
clone size: .
CDR3 length: 15
V gene: TRBV29-1
J gene: TRBJ1-1
CDR3 protein: CSVVARATSGTEAFF
CDR3 DNA: TGCAGCGTTGTTGCCAGGGCGACCTCGGGCACTGAAGCTTTCTTT

D gene: .
clone size: .
CDR3 length: 16
V gene: TRBV7-8
J gene: TRBJ2-5
CDR3 protein: CASSLWVPQRGETQYF
CDR3 DNA: TGTGCCAGCAGCTTATGGGTGCCTCAACGGGGAGAGACCCAGTACTTC

D gene: TRBD1
clone size: .
CDR3 length: 16
V gene: TRBV6-5
J gene: TRBJ1-2
CDR3 protein: CASSYSGTGSNYGYTF
CDR3 DNA: TGTGCCAGCAGTTACTCCGGGACAGGCTCCAACTATGGCTACACCTTC

D gene: .
clone size: .
CDR3 length: 12
V gene: TRBV10-2
J gene: TRBJ1-2
CDR3 protein: CASVGPARGYTF
CDR3 DNA: TGCGCCAGCGTTGGGCCAGCTCGTGGCTACACCTTC

D gene: .
clone size: .
CDR3 length: 14
V gene: TRBV27
J gene: TRBJ1-5
CDR3 protein: CASSLLGLGQPQHF
CDR3 DNA: TGTGCCAGCAGTTTACTGGGTTTGGGGCAGCCCCAGCATTTT

D gene: TRBD1
clone size: once
CDR3 length: 16
V gene: TRBV7-9
J gene: TRBJ2-7
CDR3 protein: CASSGRAGQGPYEQYF
CDR3 DNA: TGTGCCAGCAGCGGTCGCGCGGGACAGGGTCCCTACGAGCAGTACTTC

D gene: TRBD1
clone size: .
CDR3 length: 16
V gene: TRBV6-6
J gene: TRBJ2-7
CDR3 protein: CASRFVPTGGSYEQYF
CDR3 DNA: TGTGCCAGCAGATTCGTCCCGACAGGGGGCTCGTACGAGCAGTACTTC

D gene: .
clone size: once
CDR3 length: 13
V gene: TRBV7-8
J gene: TRBJ2-7
CDR3 protein: CASNIGTSYEQYF
CDR3 DNA: TGTGCCAGCAATATCGGGACCTCTTACGAGCAGTACTTC

D gene: .
clone size: .
CDR3 length: 13
V gene: TRBV27
J gene: TRBJ2-3
CDR3 protein: CASSLSKLDTQYF
CDR3 DNA: TGTGCCAGCAGTTTATCTAAGTTGGATACGCAGTATTTT

D gene: .
clone size: .
CDR3 length: 16
V gene: TRBV19
J gene: TRBJ2-1
CDR3 protein: CASSIGTSLSYNEQFF
CDR3 DNA: TGTGCCAGTAGTATAGGAACTAGCCTGTCCTACAATGAGCAGTTCTTC

D gene: .
clone size: .
CDR3 length: 15
V gene: TRBV19
J gene: TRBJ1-3
CDR3 protein: CASRGGMVSGNTIYF
CDR3 DNA: TGTGCCAGTCGGGGGGGCATGGTCTCTGGAAACACCATATATTTT

D gene: .
clone size: .
CDR3 length: 12
V gene: TRBV28
J gene: TRBJ1-3
CDR3 protein: CASSHPENTIYF
CDR3 DNA: TGTGCCAGCAGCCACCCGGAAAACACCATATATTTT

D gene: TRBD2
clone size: .
CDR3 length: 17
V gene: TRBV11-2
J gene: TRBJ2-5
CDR3 protein: CASSPGTSGPWGETQYF
CDR3 DNA: TGTGCCAGCAGCCCGGGGACTAGCGGACCCTGGGGAGAGACCCAGTACTTC

D gene: .
clone size: .
CDR3 length: 15
V gene: TRBV28
J gene: TRBJ2-1
CDR3 protein: CASYADSTTYNEQFF
CDR3 DNA: TGTGCCAGCTACGCCGACTCCACCACTTACAATGAGCAGTTCTTC

D gene: TRBD1
clone size: .
CDR3 length: 15
V gene: TRBV4-1
J gene: TRBJ2-7
CDR3 protein: CASSFGTALTYEQYF
CDR3 DNA: TGCGCCAGCAGCTTCGGGACAGCCCTAACCTACGAGCAGTACTTC

D gene: TRBD2
clone size: .
CDR3 length: 22
V gene: TRBV28
J gene: TRBJ2-1
CDR3 protein: CASSQTGGKGLAGSNSYNEQFF
CDR3 DNA: TGTGCCAGCAGTCAGACAGGGGGCAAGGGACTAGCGGGATCTAACTCCTACAATGAGCAGTTCTTC

D gene: TRBD2
clone size: .
CDR3 length: 14
V gene: TRBV15
J gene: TRBJ2-7
CDR3 protein: CATTGSSGSYEQYF
CDR3 DNA: TGTGCCACCACCGGATCTAGCGGGTCCTACGAGCAGTACTTC

D gene: .
clone size: .
CDR3 length: 15
V gene: TRBV19
J gene: TRBJ1-1
CDR3 protein: CASSIEGSMNTEAFF
CDR3 DNA: TGTGCCAGTAGTATTGAGGGCAGCATGAACACTGAAGCTTTCTTT

D gene: .
clone size: .
CDR3 length: 11
V gene: TRBV27
J gene: TRBJ1-1
CDR3 protein: CASSRGTEAFF
CDR3 DNA: TGTGCCAGCAGCAGGGGCACTGAAGCTTTCTTT

D gene: TRBD1
clone size: .
CDR3 length: 11
V gene: TRBV2
J gene: TRBJ1-2
CDR3 protein: CANRGRDGYTF
CDR3 DNA: TGTGCCAACAGGGGGCGGGATGGCTACACCTTC

D gene: .
clone size: .
CDR3 length: 9
V gene: TRBV27
J gene: TRBJ2-5
CDR3 protein: CASGKTQYF
CDR3 DNA: TGTGCCAGCGGGAAGACCCAGTACTTC

D gene: .
clone size: .
CDR3 length: 12
V gene: TRBV7-9
J gene: TRBJ2-7
CDR3 protein: CASSVSAYEQYF
CDR3 DNA: TGTGCCAGCAGCGTTTCTGCCTACGAGCAGTACTTC

D gene: .
clone size: .
CDR3 length: 15
V gene: TRBV6-1
J gene: TRBJ2-3
CDR3 protein: CASSERRGSTDTQYF
CDR3 DNA: TGTGCCAGCAGTGAACGGCGGGGTAGCACAGATACGCAGTATTTT

D gene: TRBD1
clone size: .
CDR3 length: 16
V gene: TRBV7-9
J gene: TRBJ2-4
CDR3 protein: CASSPRDSLAKNIQYF
CDR3 DNA: TGTGCCAGCAGCCCCCGGGACAGTCTAGCCAAAAACATTCAGTACTTC

D gene: .
clone size: .
CDR3 length: 15
V gene: TRBV4-3
J gene: TRBJ2-2
CDR3 protein: CASSQDRAGSGELFF
CDR3 DNA: TGCGCCAGCAGCCAAGATCGGGCGGGTTCCGGGGAGCTGTTTTTT

D gene: .
clone size: .
CDR3 length: 13
V gene: TRBV10-3
J gene: TRBJ1-2
CDR3 protein: CAILGQREDGYTF
CDR3 DNA: TGTGCCATCCTGGGGCAGCGAGAGGATGGCTACACCTTC

D gene: .
clone size: .
CDR3 length: 13
V gene: TRBV6-5
J gene: TRBJ2-1
CDR3 protein: CASSYFGSNEQFF
CDR3 DNA: TGTGCCAGCAGTTACTTCGGGAGCAATGAGCAGTTCTTC

D gene: .
clone size: .
CDR3 length: 14
V gene: TRBV9
J gene: TRBJ1-4
CDR3 protein: CASSGGLGTEKLFF
CDR3 DNA: TGTGCCAGCAGCGGGGGGCTAGGGACGGAAAAACTGTTTTTT

D gene: .
clone size: .
CDR3 length: 15
V gene: TRBV21-1
J gene: TRBJ2-6
CDR3 protein: CASSKEGAGANVLTF
CDR3 DNA: TGTGCCAGCAGCAAAGAAGGGGCTGGGGCCAACGTCCTGACTTTC

D gene: TRBD1
clone size: .
CDR3 length: 15
V gene: TRBV11-2
J gene: TRBJ2-5
CDR3 protein: CASSTPGQGDETQYF
CDR3 DNA: TGTGCCAGCAGCACCCCGGGACAGGGTGACGAGACCCAGTACTTC

D gene: .
clone size: few
CDR3 length: 12
V gene: TRBV6-5
J gene: TRBJ2-2
CDR3 protein: CASSPHTGELFF
CDR3 DNA: TGTGCCAGCAGTCCCCACACCGGGGAGCTGTTTTTT

D gene: .
clone size: .
CDR3 length: 13
V gene: TRBV5-1
J gene: TRBJ1-1
CDR3 protein: CASSLATDTEAFF
CDR3 DNA: TGCGCCAGCAGCTTGGCCACCGACACTGAAGCTTTCTTT

D gene: .
clone size: .
CDR3 length: 14
V gene: TRBV7-3
J gene: TRBJ2-1
CDR3 protein: CASSLTGGYNEQFF
CDR3 DNA: TGTGCCAGCAGCTTAACAGGGGGCTACAATGAGCAGTTCTTC

D gene: .
clone size: .
CDR3 length: 14
V gene: TRBV27
J gene: TRBJ2-2
CDR3 protein: CASSRNRGTGELFF
CDR3 DNA: TGTGCCAGCAGCCGAAATCGGGGGACCGGGGAGCTGTTTTTT

D gene: TRBD1
clone size: .
CDR3 length: 16
V gene: TRBV9
J gene: TRBJ2-1
CDR3 protein: CASSTSRDRVFNEQFF
CDR3 DNA: TGTGCCAGCAGCACAAGCCGGGACAGGGTTTTTAATGAGCAGTTCTTC

D gene: .
clone size: .
CDR3 length: 13
V gene: TRBV6-5
J gene: TRBJ1-2
CDR3 protein: CASSSGPAGGYTF
CDR3 DNA: TGTGCCAGCAGTTCGGGCCCCGCGGGTGGCTACACCTTC

D gene: .
clone size: .
CDR3 length: 15
V gene: TRBV28
J gene: TRBJ1-1
CDR3 protein: CASSVWPRGGTEAFF
CDR3 DNA: TGTGCCAGCAGTGTGTGGCCGCGGGGCGGCACTGAAGCTTTCTTT

D gene: TRBD2
clone size: .
CDR3 length: 23
V gene: TRBV5-1
J gene: TRBJ2-7
CDR3 protein: CASSLPPPPSPGLAGGNSYEQYF
CDR3 DNA: TGCGCCAGCAGCCTACCACCCCCCCCCTCACCGGGACTAGCGGGAGGGAACTCCTACGAGCAGTACTTC

D gene: TRBD1
clone size: .
CDR3 length: 12
V gene: TRBV15
J gene: TRBJ2-7
CDR3 protein: CATRDRTYEQYF
CDR3 DNA: TGTGCCACCCGGGACAGAACCTACGAGCAGTACTTC

D gene: TRBD1
clone size: .
CDR3 length: 17
V gene: TRBV15
J gene: TRBJ1-5
CDR3 protein: CATSRYRPGTGDQPQHF
CDR3 DNA: TGTGCCACCAGCAGATATCGGCCCGGGACAGGGGATCAGCCCCAGCATTTT

D gene: .
clone size: .
CDR3 length: 14
V gene: TRBV25-1
J gene: TRBJ2-3
CDR3 protein: CASSGPVSTDTQYF
CDR3 DNA: TGTGCCAGCAGTGGGCCGGTGAGCACAGATACGCAGTATTTT

D gene: TRBD2
clone size: few
CDR3 length: 13
V gene: TRBV27
J gene: TRBJ2-1
CDR3 protein: CASSPGTSGEQFF
CDR3 DNA: TGTGCCAGCAGTCCCGGGACTAGCGGGGAGCAGTTCTTC

D gene: .
clone size: .
CDR3 length: 14
V gene: TRBV10-1
J gene: TRBJ2-3
CDR3 protein: CASSETGPTDTQYF
CDR3 DNA: TGCGCCAGCAGTGAGACGGGGCCCACAGATACGCAGTATTTT

D gene: TRBD2
clone size: .
CDR3 length: 14
V gene: TRBV29-1
J gene: TRBJ2-3
CDR3 protein: CSVTTSGSLDTQYF
CDR3 DNA: TGCAGCGTTACGACTAGCGGGAGTCTCGATACGCAGTATTTT

D gene: .
clone size: .
CDR3 length: 13
V gene: TRBV15
J gene: TRBJ2-1
CDR3 protein: CATSRVQGNEQFF
CDR3 DNA: TGTGCCACCAGCAGAGTACAAGGTAATGAGCAGTTCTTC

D gene: .
clone size: .
CDR3 length: 13
V gene: TRBV7-2
J gene: TRBJ2-3
CDR3 protein: CASSSSPLDTQYF
CDR3 DNA: TGTGCCAGCAGCTCAAGTCCCCTAGATACGCAGTATTTT

D gene: .
clone size: .
CDR3 length: 13
V gene: TRBV7-6
J gene: TRBJ2-3
CDR3 protein: CASSLAGSDTQYF
CDR3 DNA: TGTGCCAGCAGCTTAGCGGGGAGCGATACGCAGTATTTT

D gene: .
clone size: .
CDR3 length: 14
V gene: TRBV9
J gene: TRBJ2-3
CDR3 protein: CASSVGDSPDTQYF
CDR3 DNA: TGTGCCAGCAGCGTAGGTGACAGCCCAGATACGCAGTATTTT

D gene: TRBD2
clone size: .
CDR3 length: 17
V gene: TRBV5-5
J gene: TRBJ2-1
CDR3 protein: CASSPWTSGSRYNEQFF
CDR3 DNA: TGTGCCAGCAGCCCATGGACTAGCGGGAGTAGGTACAATGAGCAGTTCTTC

D gene: .
clone size: .
CDR3 length: 14
V gene: TRBV6-5
J gene: TRBJ1-1
CDR3 protein: CASSYSNRATEAFF
CDR3 DNA: TGTGCCAGCAGTTACTCAAACAGGGCCACTGAAGCTTTCTTT

D gene: TRBD1
clone size: once
CDR3 length: 14
V gene: TRBV27
J gene: TRBJ2-7
CDR3 protein: CASSWGQGVYEQYF
CDR3 DNA: TGTGCCAGCAGTTGGGGACAGGGGGTCTACGAGCAGTACTTC

D gene: TRBD1
clone size: .
CDR3 length: 15
V gene: TRBV9
J gene: TRBJ2-5
CDR3 protein: CACRPGQGYQETQYF
CDR3 DNA: TGTGCCTGCAGACCGGGACAGGGGTACCAAGAGACCCAGTACTTC

D gene: .
clone size: few
CDR3 length: 12
V gene: TRBV27
J gene: TRBJ1-5
CDR3 protein: CASSPGNQPQHF
CDR3 DNA: TGTGCCAGCAGCCCGGGCAATCAGCCCCAGCATTTT

D gene: .
clone size: few
CDR3 length: 13
V gene: TRBV6-5
J gene: TRBJ2-7
CDR3 protein: CASSYLGAYEQYF
CDR3 DNA: TGTGCCAGCAGTTACCTCGGGGCCTACGAGCAGTACTTC

D gene: .
clone size: .
CDR3 length: 14
V gene: TRBV6-6
J gene: TRBJ2-2
CDR3 protein: CASSYFQGSGELFF
CDR3 DNA: TGTGCCAGCAGTTACTTCCAGGGGTCCGGGGAGCTGTTTTTT

D gene: .
clone size: .
CDR3 length: 14
V gene: TRBV7-6
J gene: TRBJ1-2
CDR3 protein: CASSSQGGSDGYTF
CDR3 DNA: TGTGCCAGCAGCTCGCAGGGTGGGTCGGATGGCTACACCTTC

D gene: .
clone size: .
CDR3 length: 15
V gene: TRBV4-1
J gene: TRBJ2-1
CDR3 protein: CASSQERVSYNEQFF
CDR3 DNA: TGCGCCAGCAGCCAAGAGAGGGTGTCCTACAATGAGCAGTTCTTC